These T cell receptor beta chains were read from a single sample in a study of blood T cell repertoires in COVID-19. TCRdb's copy holds only in-frame clones and misses some; the assay was immunoSEQ multiplex PCR. The profile covers 95,000 to 150,000 clones, with 90% appearing a single time and 3.8% taken by the ten largest. What was sequenced was peripheral blood. Receptor source: a woman aged 60 to 75 with COVID-19, enrolled during active disease. Both conserved end residues are part of each CDR3. Fields, in order: V gene, clone size, D gene, J gene, CDR3 length, CDR3 protein, CDR3 DNA. D genes are given only for firm matches. Size is stated for part of the rows, as once, few or many counts, or as a class when the clone is expanded.

TRBV4-2,.,.,TRBJ2-5,14,CASSQANSQETQYF,TGTGCCAGCAGCCAAGCCAACAGCCAAGAGACCCAGTACTTC
TRBV7-9,few,.,TRBJ2-3,17,CASSLGSGGGTVDTQYF,TGTGCCAGCAGCTTAGGGTCGGGGGGCGGCACGGTGGATACGCAGTATTTT
TRBV7-2,.,.,TRBJ2-7,15,CASSRERGASYEQYF,TGTGCCAGCAGCCGCGAACGGGGGGCATCCTACGAGCAGTACTTC
TRBV5-1,once,.,TRBJ1-3,18,CASSFTSGGPSSGNTIYF,TGCGCCAGCAGCTTCACAAGCGGGGGCCCGAGCTCTGGAAACACCATATATTTT
TRBV30,.,.,TRBJ1-5,13,CAWSVGNNQPQHF,TGTGCCTGGAGTGTCGGGAACAATCAGCCCCAGCATTTT
TRBV6-2/TRBV6-3,.,TRBD1,TRBJ2-7,14,CASSYRTGSSEQYF,TGTGCCAGCAGTTATCGGACAGGGAGTTCCGAGCAGTACTTC
TRBV5-4,.,TRBD1,TRBJ2-1,16,CASSLGRTGGHNEQFF,TGTGCCAGCAGCTTGGGTAGGACAGGGGGCCACAATGAGCAGTTCTTC
TRBV11-2,.,TRBD1,TRBJ2-1,15,CASSLTGQGYNEQFF,TGTGCCAGCAGCTTAACTGGACAGGGATACAATGAGCAGTTCTTC
TRBV11-2,.,TRBD1,TRBJ1-4,14,CASSPGGLNEKLFF,TGTGCCAGCAGCCCAGGGGGCCTCAATGAAAAACTGTTTTTT
TRBV4-1,.,TRBD1,TRBJ2-5,16,CASSQDTGGYGETQYF,TGCGCCAGCAGCCAAGATACAGGGGGATATGGAGAGACCCAGTACTTC
TRBV12-5,.,TRBD1,TRBJ2-2,15,CASALGQGHTGELFF,TGTGCTAGTGCCCTGGGACAGGGACACACCGGGGAGCTGTTTTTT
TRBV3-1/TRBV3-2,.,TRBD2,TRBJ2-3,14,CASRGSGGADTQYF,TGTGCCAGCAGAGGTAGCGGGGGGGCGGATACGCAGTATTTT
TRBV19,.,TRBD1,TRBJ1-1,15,CASSPISGQGAEAFF,TGTGCCAGTAGCCCGATTTCGGGACAGGGGGCTGAAGCTTTCTTT
TRBV5-6,.,TRBD1,TRBJ1-2,13,CASSSTGYYGYTF,TGTGCCAGCAGCTCGACAGGGTACTATGGCTACACCTTC
TRBV30,.,TRBD1,TRBJ2-1,13,CGTGQTLGNEQFF,TGTGGAACGGGACAGACTTTAGGCAATGAGCAGTTCTTC
TRBV7-3,.,TRBD1,TRBJ1-1,13,CASSVTGGSEAFF,TGTGCCAGCAGCGTAACAGGGGGCTCTGAAGCTTTCTTT
TRBV19,.,TRBD2,TRBJ2-3,19,CASSTGQVRGGVNTDTQYF,TGTGCCAGTAGTACTGGACAAGTCCGTGGGGGGGTGAACACAGATACGCAGTATTTT
TRBV3-1/TRBV3-2,.,TRBD1,TRBJ2-1,18,CASSQCRDRYSSYNEQFF,TGTGCCAGCAGCCAATGCCGGGACAGGTATAGCTCCTACAATGAGCAGTTCTTC
TRBV27,few,.,TRBJ2-7,13,CASSLQGPFEQYF,TGTGCCAGCAGTTTACAGGGGCCCTTCGAGCAGTACTTC
TRBV3-1/TRBV3-2,.,.,TRBJ1-1,13,CASSIDGITEAFF,TGTGCCAGCAGCATAGACGGGATCACTGAAGCTTTCTTT
TRBV5-5,.,TRBD2,TRBJ2-1,16,CASSLLVAGSYNEQFF,TGTGCCAGCAGCTTACTGGTAGCGGGGAGCTACAATGAGCAGTTCTTC
TRBV7-2,.,.,TRBJ1-6,12,CASSFTGSPLHF,TGTGCCAGCAGCTTTACGGGATCACCCCTCCACTTT
TRBV30,once,.,TRBJ2-7,11,CAWRVGGEQYF,TGTGCCTGGAGGGTAGGGGGCGAGCAGTACTTC
TRBV27,once,TRBD1,TRBJ1-5,13,CASSFDRGQPQHF,TGTGCCAGCAGTTTCGACAGGGGGCAGCCCCAGCATTTT
TRBV6-5,.,.,TRBJ1-6,14,CASRRVSYNSPLHF,TGTGCCAGCAGGAGGGTTTCCTATAATTCACCCCTCCACTTT
TRBV15,.,.,TRBJ1-4,14,CATSREVGPERLFF,TGTGCCACCAGCAGAGAAGTGGGGCCGGAGAGGCTGTTTTTT
TRBV4-3,.,.,TRBJ1-4,15,CASSQELSGREKLFF,TGCGCCAGCAGCCAAGAATTGTCAGGCAGGGAAAAACTGTTTTTT
TRBV18,.,TRBD2,TRBJ2-7,15,CASSPSLAGAYEQYF,TGTGCCAGCTCACCATCTCTGGCGGGGGCCTACGAGCAGTACTTC
TRBV5-1,.,.,TRBJ1-6,16,CASSLLRPSGNSPLHF,TGCGCCAGCAGCCTCCTCCGGCCTAGTGGGAATTCACCCCTCCACTTT
TRBV4-3,once,TRBD1,TRBJ2-7,14,CASSQRDRLDEQYF,TGCGCCAGCAGCCAGAGGGACAGACTGGACGAGCAGTACTTC
TRBV9,.,.,TRBJ1-2,12,CASSAQRGGYTF,TGTGCCAGCAGCGCCCAAAGGGGAGGCTACACCTTC
TRBV6-5,.,TRBD1,TRBJ1-2,15,CASSTGQGVNYGYTF,TGTGCCAGCAGCACGGGACAGGGGGTTAACTATGGCTACACCTTC
TRBV4-3,.,.,TRBJ1-2,15,CASSQDLGSIYGYTF,TGCGCCAGCAGCCAAGATCTTGGGAGCATCTATGGCTACACCTTC
TRBV6-2/TRBV6-3,.,.,TRBJ1-4,16,CASSYDLGAANEKLFF,TGTGCCAGCAGTTACGACTTGGGGGCAGCTAATGAAAAACTGTTTTTT
TRBV19,.,.,TRBJ2-1,13,CASRRQTAGEQFF,TGTGCCAGTAGGAGGCAGACAGCTGGTGAGCAGTTCTTC
TRBV18,.,TRBD1,TRBJ2-7,18,CASSPDWNTGTDPNEQYF,TGTGCCAGCTCACCCGATTGGAATACCGGGACAGATCCGAACGAGCAGTACTTC
TRBV6-4,.,.,TRBJ1-2,14,CASSDSRAHRGYTF,TGTGCCAGCAGTGACTCGAGAGCGCATCGGGGCTACACCTTC
TRBV19,.,.,TRBJ1-2,14,CASSNLGTAYGYTF,TGTGCCAGTTCTAACCTCGGGACTGCGTATGGCTACACCTTC
TRBV7-9,.,TRBD1,TRBJ1-2,14,CASSLAGRGLGYTF,TGTGCCAGCAGCTTAGCGGGCAGGGGGCTTGGCTACACCTTC
TRBV2,.,TRBD1,TRBJ1-4,12,CATQTGSEKLFF,TGTGCCACCCAGACAGGGAGCGAAAAACTGTTTTTT
TRBV2,.,.,TRBJ2-2,15,CASSEIAANTGELFF,TGTGCCAGCAGTGAAATAGCGGCGAACACCGGGGAGCTGTTTTTT
TRBV6-2/TRBV6-3,.,.,TRBJ1-2,13,CASSYPQVYGYTF,TGTGCCAGCAGTTACCCCCAGGTCTATGGCTACACCTTC
TRBV15,.,TRBD1,TRBJ1-5,15,CATSSSLTGSQPQHF,TGTGCCACCAGCAGCTCGTTGACAGGGAGTCAGCCCCAGCATTTT
TRBV5-6,.,.,TRBJ2-1,15,CASSFFGVLSNEQFF,TGTGCCAGCAGCTTTTTCGGGGTCCTTAGCAATGAGCAGTTCTTC
TRBV29-1,.,.,TRBJ2-2,14,CSVERRVGTGELFF,TGCAGCGTTGAACGGCGGGTGGGCACCGGGGAGCTGTTTTTT
TRBV12-5,.,.,TRBJ2-5,13,CASGLQGSETQYF,TGTGCTAGTGGTTTGCAGGGCAGCGAGACCCAGTACTTC
TRBV18,.,TRBD2,TRBJ2-3,16,CASSPTSAGGTDTQYF,TGTGCCAGCTCCCCCACTTCAGCGGGGGGCACAGATACGCAGTATTTT
TRBV4-1,.,.,TRBJ1-1,15,CASSRPLRGNTEAFF,TGCGCCAGCAGCCGGCCCCTGAGAGGGAACACTGAAGCTTTCTTT
TRBV11-3,.,TRBD2,TRBJ2-1,16,CASSPGAGGPRNEQFF,TGTGCCAGCAGCCCCGGGGCGGGGGGCCCCCGAAATGAGCAGTTCTTC
TRBV27,.,TRBD2,TRBJ2-3,19,CASSPAGWGRRESTDTQYF,TGTGCCAGCAGTCCAGCGGGATGGGGACGCCGAGAAAGCACAGATACGCAGTATTTT
TRBV18,.,.,TRBJ1-5,16,CASSLNTGTLNQPQHF,TGTGCCAGCTCACTCAACACCGGGACACTGAATCAGCCCCAGCATTTT
TRBV19,.,TRBD1,TRBJ1-6,14,CASSTGQGGSPLHF,TGTGCCAGTAGTACCGGACAGGGTGGTTCACCCCTCCACTTT
TRBV7-2,.,.,TRBJ1-5,14,CASSFAGGNQPQHF,TGTGCCAGCAGCTTTGCAGGGGGCAATCAGCCCCAGCATTTT
TRBV15,.,.,TRBJ1-2,12,CATSRREHGYTF,TGTGCCACCAGCAGAAGGGAGCATGGCTACACCTTC
TRBV7-6,.,.,TRBJ1-3,17,CASSLVGSPLSGNTIYF,TGTGCCAGCAGCTTAGTGGGCTCCCCACTCTCTGGAAACACCATATATTTT
TRBV5-6,.,.,TRBJ2-7,14,CASSSTQGSHEQYF,TGTGCCAGCAGCTCCACCCAGGGTTCCCACGAGCAGTACTTC
TRBV4-1,.,.,TRBJ1-4,15,CASSHQGSVNEKLFF,TGCGCCAGCAGCCACCAGGGGTCGGTTAATGAAAAACTGTTTTTT
TRBV30,.,.,TRBJ1-1,16,CAWSVLPRDLNTEAFF,TGTGCCTGGAGTGTATTGCCCCGGGATTTAAACACTGAAGCTTTCTTT
TRBV4-1,.,.,TRBJ1-1,16,CASSQQVQPRSTEAFF,TGCGCCAGCAGCCAGCAGGTGCAACCCCGTAGCACTGAAGCTTTCTTT